A single sample is the source of the 7 T cell receptor beta chains below, sequenced in a study of blood T cell repertoires in COVID-19 (dated by TCRdb to the early 2020s). The library came from the immunoSEQ multiplex PCR assay. What TCRdb holds here is the immuneACCESS table cut down to in-frame rearrangements. Part of the clones is not present; checked against another copy, under half of the missing clones reflect an unresolved V gene, and the others are unexplained. This sample is represented by just over 150,000 clones; around 92% of them were singletons. The biggest ten clones account for roughly 4.8% of the sample. Sequences were obtained from peripheral blood. These receptors originate from a man younger than 45 with COVID-19, enrolled during active disease.

V usage is TRBV27 and J usage is TRBJ1-6; 8 nucleotides line up with TRBD1. With 1 base clipped from V and 9 bases from J, the junction kept 5 bases outside the gene matches. Germline V lookup: CDR1 MNHEY, CDR2 SMNVEV (reference sequence). This CDR3 is 15 amino acids long. CDR3 sequence: CASSLWSGGPSPLHF. The CDR3 DNA sequence: TGTGCCAGCAGTTTATGGTCAGGGGGCCCTTCACCCCTCCACTTT.

The genes are TRBV28 and TRBJ2-5, with TRBD1 matching over 10 bases. Germline assignment: CDR1 MDHEN and CDR2 SYDVKM. The CDR3 is 16 amino acids. With V trimmed by 8 bases and J by 1 base, 10 bases remained unmatched. The CDR3 loop reads CASGTDRGAPQETQYF. For the CDR3, the DNA is TGTGCCAGCGGAACGGACAGGGGGGCCCCCCAAGAGACCCAGTACTTC.

The chain uses TRBV12-3 or TRBV12-4 and TRBJ2-2, with 7 bases that match TRBD2. The CDR3 totals 13 residues. V was pared by 8 bases and J by 6 bases, with 6 bases of the junction left unmatched. The CDR3 protein is CASLGRDPGELFF. CDR3 coding DNA: TGTGCCAGCCTTGGGAGGGACCCCGGGGAGCTGTTTTTT.

This clone appeared a single time. The CDR3 DNA follows: TGTGCCAGCAGCTTACAAAACTATGGCTACACCTTC. Translated, it gives CASSLQNYGYTF. V and J are TRBV13 and TRBJ1-2; D remains unclear. Germline assignment: CDR1 PRHDT and CDR2 FYEKMQ (reference sequence). The CDR3 runs to 12 residues. Deletions cut 2 bases from V and 2 bases from J, with 3 bases between.

This sequence joins TRBV4-1 and TRBJ1-2; 7 nucleotides line up with TRBD1. Per the germline V gene, CDR1 is MGHRA and CDR2 is YSYEKL. The CDR3 has 15 amino acids. Trimming removed 5 bases from V and 0 bases from J; junction bases left unmatched: 6. The CDR3 spells CASSDRQGANYGYTF. Here the CDR3 DNA reads TGCGCCAGCAGCGACCGACAGGGCGCTAACTATGGCTACACCTTC.

J is TRBJ1-6 and V is TRBV11-2; D unclear. The CDR3 is 15 residues long. The germline V gene has CDR1 SGHAT and CDR2 FQNNGV. Deletions cut 4 bases from V and 9 bases from J, with 16 bases between. CDR3 amino acids: CASSSGGSAGSPLHF. CDR3 coding DNA: TGTGCCAGCAGCTCCGGCGGGTCCGCGGGTTCACCCCTCCACTTT.

This clone was detected only a few times. This CDR3 reads CASSFEENIQYF. DNA for the CDR3: TGTGCCAGCAGTTTTGAGGAAAACATTCAGTACTTC. This chain uses TRBV12-3 or TRBV12-4 with TRBJ2-4; D unclear. Trimming removed 3 bases from V and 5 bases from J, with 5 bases in between. The CDR3 sequence is 12 residues long.